The clone carrying this TCR beta chain was seen just once. Its specificity is unknown. Specified treatment: AdE1-LMPpoly-expanded autologous EBV-specific T-cell therapy followed by anti-PD-1 nivolumab. These data are taken from a study of EBV T-cell therapy then PD-1 blockade in nasopharyngeal carcinoma. The CDR3 covers 17 residues. V dropped 4 bases and J dropped 0 bases, with 16 bases sitting between them. Per germline, CDR1 MGHRA and CDR2 YSYEKL. Profiling relied on immunoSEQ multiplex PCR, and the TCRdb table lists in-frame clones only, not all of them. The top ten clones hold approximately 29% of a sample with around 23,000 clones, roughly 84% of them seen once.

The input for sequencing was CD8+ T cells from blood, taken at roughly day 65 from a patient whose treatment included autologous EBV-specific T cells and nivolumab. The sequence was collected from a man aged 35-49 years with nasopharyngeal carcinoma. The J gene is TRBJ2-1, the V gene TRBV4-1; D might be TRBD2 (7 bases). CDR3 coding DNA: TGCGCCAGCAGCCCCCAGGGGACTAAGAGCTCCTACAATGAGCAGTTCTTC. Protein product: CASSPQGTKSSYNEQFF.